Listed here is a single T cell receptor (beta chain). The V and J ends lost 3 bases and 2 bases respectively, with 8 bases between them. The CDR3 has 15 residues. Germline lookup yields CDR1 SGHDN and CDR2 FVKESK. The data are from a study of blood T cell repertoires in COVID-19. The repertoire was sequenced with immunoSEQ multiplex PCR; TCRdb's copy has only in-frame clones and lacks some. The sample consists of about 160,000 clones, around 85% of them appearing once. The sample was PBMCs or T cells enriched from blood (not recorded which). This clonotype originated in a woman between 35 and 50 years old with acute COVID-19. This sequence joins TRBV14 and TRBJ2-6; TRBD1 is a possible D gene (6 bases). The CDR3 coding sequence is TGTGCCAGCAGCCAGGGGGCCCCTGGGGCCAACGTCCTGACTTTC. Translating it yields CASSQGAPGANVLTF.